One and the same sample provided the 30 T cell receptor beta chains below, sequenced in a study of HIV-infected patients and healthy controls. 400 to 550 ng RNA was reverse transcribed with alpha and beta constant-region primers. Separate chain-specific third strand synthesis with multiplexing indices produced the alpha and beta libraries. Using its own MiXCR run on the 5' RACE reads, TCRdb lists one record per CDR3 protein. The data contain 9,500 or so distinct CDR3 sequences, 5.2% of them singletons. All unsorted peripheral T cells were captured because whole blood was used without fractionation. The material was blood, obtained before antiretroviral therapy. The receptor set was obtained from an adult with HIV infection.

This clonotype was found many times. The CDR3 coding sequence is TGCAGTGCCATAGCGGGACTGAGCACCGGGGAGCTGTTTTTT. The encoded protein is CSAIAGLSTGELFF. The chain employs TRBV20-1 and TRBJ2-2; 8 bases map to TRBD2. Trimming took 6 bases from V and 4 from J; bases not matched to a gene: 7. The CDR3 covers 14 residues. Per the germline V gene, CDR1 is DFQATT and CDR2 is SNEGSKA (reference sequence).

This clonotype has at least ten counts. The chain employs TRBV7-2 and TRBJ2-3, with 8 nucleotides matching TRBD2. CDR3 length: 16 residues. Germline CDR1 is SGHTA and CDR2 is FQGNSA. Trimming cost V 1 base and J 4 bases; bases outside gene matches: 7. CDR3 residues: CASSLGSGGPADTQYF. In DNA, the CDR3 is TGTGCCAGCAGCTTAGGCTCGGGAGGGCCCGCAGATACGCAGTATTTT.

This clonotype was counted ten times or more. V and J are TRBV4-1 and TRBJ2-1; D not resolved. V was clipped by 2 bases and J by 7 bases, with 3 bases between them. The CDR3 extends over 11 amino acids. Germline V CDR1 and CDR2: MGHRA, YSYEKL. The CDR3 DNA is TGCGCCAGCAGCCAATATAATGAGCAGTTCTTC. Amino acid sequence: CASSQYNEQFF.

There are many counts of this clonotype. The chain employs TRBV29-1 and TRBJ2-1; no firm D call. The CDR3 loop spans 11 amino acids. Trimming shortened V by 0 bases and J by 9 bases, and 6 bases separated the two germline ends. Germline CDR1 reads SQVTM; CDR2 reads ANQGSEA. The CDR3 spells CSVEEEAEQFF. The CDR3 bases are TGCAGCGTTGAAGAGGAAGCTGAGCAGTTCTTC.

This clonotype was seen ten or more times. V usage is TRBV5-5 and J usage is TRBJ2-3; D is undetermined. V was clipped by 0 bases and J by 1 base, with 15 bases between them. The CDR3 extends over 17 amino acids. Germline CDR1 reads SGHKS; CDR2 reads YYEKEE (reference sequence). The CDR3 bases are TGTGCCAGCAGCTTGGGACGGATTACAGCTGGCACAGATACGCAGTATTTT. Translating gives CASSLGRITAGTDTQYF.

This clonotype occurred many times. The chain recombines TRBV6-2 or TRBV6-3 with TRBJ2-7; D gene uncertain. The ends were cut back, 7 bases at V and 5 bases at J, with 18 bases in the middle. The CDR3 sequence is 14 residues long. The germline gives CDR1 MNHEY, CDR2 SVGEGT. CDR3 nucleotides: TGTGCCAGCAAGACATCCCTATTTCCCAACGAGCAGTACTTC. Encoded protein: CASKTSLFPNEQYF.

By proportion, this clonotype is medium-sized (0.01 to 0.1%). The chain links TRBV28 to TRBJ1-2, with 9 bases fitting TRBD1. The germline V gene has CDR1 MDHEN and CDR2 SYDVKM. The CDR3 consists of 14 residues. Trimming took 5 bases from V and 9 from J; bases not matched to a gene: 10. The CDR3, as DNA: TGTGCCAGCAGTCGACAGGGGGAATATGGCAGCTACACCTTC. Its protein product is CASSRQGEYGSYTF.

This clonotype was picked up many times. This sequence joins TRBV3-1 and TRBJ1-5; unclear D gene. V lost 11 bases to trimming and J lost 0 bases, with 11 bases between them. This CDR3 is built from 13 residues. CDR1 is LGHDT and CDR2 is YNNKEL in the germline V gene (reference sequence). The CDR3 sequence is CASGGYSNQPQHF. In nucleotides, the CDR3 is TGTGCCTCGGGCGGCTATAGCAATCAGCCCCAGCATTTT.

The genes are TRBV24-1 and TRBJ1-1; no firm D call. Trimming removed 3 bases from V and 1 base from J, with 2 bases in between. In germline, CDR1 is KGHDR, CDR2 SFDVKD. The CDR3 spans 12 residues. Here the CDR3 reads CATSDRNTEAFF. Written as DNA, the CDR3 is TGTGCCACCAGTGATCGGAACACTGAAGCTTTCTTT.

This clonotype is medium-sized (0.01 to 0.1%). The genes are TRBV7-6 and TRBJ2-7; 8 bases match TRBD2. Germline loops: CDR1 SGHVS, CDR2 FNYEAQ. V was pared by 0 bases and J by 4 bases, with 5 bases of the junction left unmatched. The CDR3 contains 15 residues. Here the CDR3 DNA reads TGTGCCAGCAGCTTAGCCGGCGGGGGGACTTACGAGCAGTACTTC. Amino acids: CASSLAGGGTYEQYF. Complete variable domain (other parts from reference TRBV7-6 and TRBJ2-7): GAGVSQSPRYKVTKRGQDVALRCDPISGHVSLYWYRQALGQGPEFLTYFNYEAQQDKSGLPNDRFSAERPEGSISTLTIQRTEQRDSAMYRCASSLAGGGTYEQYFGPGTRLTVT.

Many counts were recorded for this clonotype. The V call is TRBV13, the J call TRBJ2-3, with D maybe TRBD2 (5 bases). The CDR3 loop spans 14 amino acids. With 5 bases removed from V and 3 bases from J, the gap between germline ends came to 12 bases. Germline V gene lookup returns CDR1 PRHDT and CDR2 FYEKMQ (reference sequence). The CDR3 is CASSPEGGTDTQYF. For the CDR3, the DNA is TGTGCCAGCAGCCCAGAGGGTGGGACAGATACGCAGTATTTT.

This clonotype occurred many times. The rearrangement links TRBV11-1 to TRBJ1-4, with no clear D. The CDR3 has 14 residues. Germline V lookup: CDR1 SGHAT, CDR2 FQDESV (reference sequence). With 5 bases removed from V and 6 bases from J, the gap between germline ends came to 13 bases. CDR3 region: CASSRWGADEKLFF. CDR3 DNA sequence: TGTGCCAGCAGCCGATGGGGTGCCGATGAAAAACTGTTTTTT.

This clonotype qualifies as medium-sized. The chain employs TRBV7-9 and TRBJ2-7; 8 nucleotides match TRBD2. The germline V gene encodes CDR1 SEHNR and CDR2 FQNEAQ (reference sequence). The CDR3 contains 13 residues. With V trimmed by 5 bases and J by 0 bases, 0 bases remained unmatched. CDR3 region: CASSSGSSYEQYF. The CDR3 coding sequence is TGTGCCAGCAGCAGCGGGAGCTCCTACGAGCAGTACTTC.

This clonotype was counted ten times or more. The CDR3 DNA reads as TGTGCCAGCAGCTTAAGCGGGATAGGGGAGCAGTATTTT. Protein product: CASSLSGIGEQYF. The chain links TRBV7-2 to TRBJ2-3; 7 bases are a match to TRBD2. The CDR3 consists of 13 residues. With V trimmed by 2 bases and J by 11 bases, 7 bases remained unmatched. Germline V gene data show CDR1 as SGHTA and CDR2 as FQGNSA.

This clonotype was counted many times. The gene calls are TRBV19 and TRBJ2-5; no firm D call. The CDR3 consists of 15 residues. V was cut by 1 base and J by 0 bases, with 9 bases left in between. Germline CDR1 is LNHDA and CDR2 is SQIVND (reference sequence). CDR3 sequence reads: CASSIGVVDQETQYF. In nucleotides, the CDR3 is TGTGCCAGTAGTATAGGAGTCGTTGACCAAGAGACCCAGTACTTC.

This rearrangement joins TRBV29-1 to TRBJ1-5; 8 bases align to TRBD1. The CDR3 runs 14 residues. Germline lookup yields CDR1 SQVTM and CDR2 ANQGSEA. J was trimmed by 6 bases and V by 7 bases; bases with no gene match: 11. CDR3 nucleotide sequence: TGCAGCGCCCTGACAGGGGAAAAGGGTCAGCCCCAGCATTTT. Encoded protein: CSALTGEKGQPQHF.

The sample holds many counts of this clonotype. The rearrangement joins TRBV6-1 to TRBJ2-7; weak D call: TRBD1 (6 bases). CDR3 length equals 13 residues. The germline V gene encodes CDR1 MNHNS and CDR2 SASEGT. The V and J ends lost 2 bases and 6 bases respectively, with 11 bases between them. Here the CDR3 reads CASSEWGHGEQYF. In DNA, the CDR3 is TGTGCCAGCAGTGAATGGGGGCACGGCGAGCAGTACTTC.

In this sample, this clonotype turned up many times. This sequence joins TRBV28 and TRBJ2-1, with a weak D call TRBD2 (7 bases). The germline V and J ends were trimmed by 5 bases and 7 bases, with 18 bases remaining between them. CDR1 and CDR2 (germline): MDHEN, SYDVKM. CDR3 size: 15 residues. The CDR3 coding sequence is TGTGCCAGCAGTACCCAGGGGAGGGTACGGAATGAGCAGTTCTTC. Translated: CASSTQGRVRNEQFF.

This clonotype was counted many times. V and J are TRBV6-5 and TRBJ2-1; 12 positions match TRBD2. After removal of 3 bases from V and 9 bases from J, the junction contained 6 bases not matched to a gene. CDR1 is MNHEY and CDR2 is SVGAGI in the germline V gene. The CDR3 extends over 15 amino acids. As DNA, the CDR3 is TGTGCCAGCAGTTATCTAGCGGGGGGGCTTAGTGAGCAGTTCTTC. It yields the protein CASSYLAGGLSEQFF.

This clonotype came up many times. The V gene is TRBV5-6, the J gene TRBJ2-5; D not certain. The CDR3 loop spans 17 amino acids. Germline V gene sequence: CDR1 SGHDT, CDR2 YYEEEE. The V end was cut by 5 bases, the J end by 5 bases, with 25 bases between. As DNA, the CDR3 is TGTGCCAGCAGTCTCCAGGTTGCGACCCTCGACCGGGAGACCCAGTACTTC. Protein: CASSLQVATLDRETQYF.

This clonotype has ten or more counts. This chain uses TRBV27 with TRBJ2-7, with 7 bases lining up with TRBD2. There are 15 residues in the CDR3. Germline assignment: CDR1 MNHEY and CDR2 SMNVEV (reference sequence). Trimming cost V 2 bases and J 0 bases; bases outside gene matches: 4. The CDR3 nucleotides are TGTGCCAGCAGTTTAGGGGGGGGAAGCTCCTACGAGCAGTACTTC. Residues: CASSLGGGSSYEQYF.

This clonotype showed up just a few times. DNA of the CDR3: TGCAGCGTTGAAGAAGGAGGACCATCCTACGAGCAGTACTTC. Its translation: CSVEEGGPSYEQYF. The chain couples TRBV29-1 to TRBJ2-7; D might be TRBD2 (5 bases). Trimming stripped 0 bases from V and 1 base from J, with 10 bases between. The CDR3 extends over 14 amino acids. Per germline, CDR1 SQVTM and CDR2 ANQGSEA.

By frequency in the sample, this clonotype is medium-sized. V and J are TRBV4-2 and TRBJ1-3; TRBD1 matches at 7 bases. CDR3 length: 18 residues. CDR1 and CDR2 (germline): LGHNA, YNFKEQ. The trim removed 0 bases at V and 0 bases at J, leaving 8 bases unmatched. For the CDR3, the DNA is TGTGCCAGCAGCCAAGAAACAGGGGCCTCCCTCTCTGGAAACACCATATATTTT. The encoded protein is CASSQETGASLSGNTIYF.

This clonotype appeared many times. The chain couples TRBV5-5 to TRBJ2-2; no definite D call. The CDR3 is 16 amino acids. V was cut by 5 bases and J by 3 bases, with 17 bases left in between. CDR1 and CDR2 (germline): SGHKS, YYEKEE (reference sequence). This chain's CDR3 is CASRPLQVAHTGELFF. The CDR3 nucleotides read TGTGCCAGCAGACCCCTCCAGGTCGCGCACACCGGGGAGCTGTTTTTT.

This clonotype was recorded at least ten times. The chain combines TRBV7-9 with TRBJ2-5; D call uncertain. V was pared by 3 bases and J by 0 bases, with 20 bases between. The CDR3 consists of 18 residues. From germline, CDR1 is SEHNR and CDR2 FQNEAQ (reference sequence). CDR3 nucleotide sequence: TGTGCCAGCAGCTTGCTAGGACGCCTACCCGACTACCAAGAGACCCAGTACTTC. This gives the protein CASSLLGRLPDYQETQYF.

There are many counts of this clonotype. The chain combines TRBV9 with TRBJ2-1; D unresolved. Between the trimmed V and J ends, which lost 3 bases and 9 bases, there was a span of 13 bases. This CDR3 has 13 amino acids. Looked up from germline, CDR1 is SGDLS and CDR2 is YYNGEE. The CDR3 region is CASSAPNKGEQFF. The DNA of the CDR3 is TGTGCCAGCAGCGCACCCAACAAGGGTGAGCAGTTCTTC.

Ten or more counts support this clonotype. The genes are TRBV27 and TRBJ2-7, with 7 positions matching TRBD1. Germline V gene sequence: CDR1 MNHEY, CDR2 SMNVEV (reference sequence). This CDR3 spans 14 amino acids. V was clipped by 6 bases and J by 4 bases; unmatched bases: 9. In DNA, the CDR3 is TGTGCCAGCAGCTCAGGGACAGCTCAATACGAGCAGTACTTC. Encoded protein: CASSSGTAQYEQYF.

In this sample, this clonotype turned up many times. The chain joins TRBV20-1 to TRBJ2-7; D possibly matches TRBD1 or TRBD2 (5 bases each). CDR1 and CDR2 (germline): DFQATT, SNEGSKA (reference sequence). The CDR3 runs 13 residues. Trimming pared 7 bases from V and 1 base from J, leaving 14 bases between. The CDR3 DNA reads as TGCAGTGTCTCCCGGGACGGATCCTACGAGCAGTACTTC. This translates into CSVSRDGSYEQYF.

This clonotype was seen at least ten times. The chain is built from TRBV2 and TRBJ2-7; TRBD1 aligns across 8 bases. The CDR3 runs to 15 residues. The germline V gene has CDR1 SNHLY and CDR2 FYNNEI. V dropped 3 bases and J dropped 1; count of bases not matched to a gene: 5. The CDR3 coding sequence is TGTGCCAGCAGTGATGTGGACAGGGCATCCTACGAGCAGTACTTC. It encodes CASSDVDRASYEQYF.

This clonotype was counted at least ten times. The chain couples TRBV2 to TRBJ2-1; D uncertain. CDR1 is SNHLY, CDR2 FYNNEI, per germline. The V end lost 7 bases, the J end lost 7 bases, and 5 bases lay between the germline ends. The CDR3 has 10 residues. The CDR3 nucleotides are TGTGCCAGCAAAAGGAATGAGCAGTTCTTC. This gives the protein CASKRNEQFF.